This entry is about one T cell receptor beta chain. This clone has a count of ten or more. No antigen is known for it. Base qualities were left out, and no much larger clone turns up one base away. This sample is part of a study of shared clonotypes between healthy human individuals (dated by TCRdb to about 2020). Regarding the research as a whole: The cohort included three men and a couple of women between 18 and 49 years of age. For each donor, CD4 naive and CD4 memory were each given three plates, CD8 naive was given two plates, and CD8 memory was given one plate. The study deeply sequenced blood TCR repertoires of about five healthy adults to estimate repertoire size and the extent of clonotype sharing between individuals. Libraries were prepared and TCR repertoires were sequenced by different laboratories using diverse techniques, in order to increase sequencing depth and limit assay-specific biases. Each donor's leukapheresis produced roughly between roughly 0.85 and 10 billion PBMCs. Study-level results and caveats: Sampling was restricted to blood, and TCR repertoires in tissue are likely to differ from TCR repertoires in blood. Across a few donors, 5% to 6% of naive CD4, more than 3% of naive CD8, about 2.3% of memory CD4, and under 0.45% of memory CD8 clonotypes were shared. Clonotypes shared by all four sorted-subset donors showed higher generation probabilities than non-shared clonotypes. Naive subsets generally had larger estimated clonotype richness than memory subsets. Even with the large sequencing depth, rarefaction of the sorted-subset datasets indicated that sequencing was incomplete. Pairwise subsampling indicated that sequencing depth was expected to affect the degree of clonotype sharing among donors. Because the study included only a small number of donors, the genetic and exposure-history diversity represented was limited.

Using the deep immunoSEQ assay, multiplex PCR amplified TCR CDR3 regions from genomic DNA. Extracted genomic DNA from each cell subset was spread evenly across all wells of several immunoSEQ 96-well plates, with each plate serving as a replicate. For sorted subsets, about 0.2 ug genomic DNA, equal to tens of thousands of T cell genomes, was loaded into each replicate PCR. Purified libraries were quantified with a Qubit 3.0 fluorometer, sized on a Bioanalyzer 2100, and re-quantified with the KAPA Library Quantification kit. A separate single-read 150-cycle Illumina NextSeq 550 flow cell was used to sequence each immunoSEQ 96-well plate. The source study handled its data this way. Because the immunoSEQ output included only junctional sequences and no quality scores, the filtering could not be the same as the filtering used for full-length reads. To assign V/J genes and CDR3, sequences were annotated using PyIR, a Python wrapper for IgBLAST v1.9, with IMGT germline references. Reads with weak V/J assignments (E-value above 1e-6), missing CDR3, stop codons, out-of-frame junctions, or ambiguous translated residues were removed. V3J clonotypes were defined by identical inferred V gene, J gene, and CDR3 amino acid sequence. The percentage overlap between two repertoires was calculated by dividing the number of shared unique clonotypes by the size of the smaller repertoire. RTK rarefaction, the Chao1 estimator, and Recon v2.1 estimates of unobserved clonotypes were used to assess repertoire richness. For all TCRbeta clonotypes obtained by the gDNA method from a few donors, generation probabilities were computed with OLGA. The table was pulled from immuneACCESS by TCRdb, which kept in-frame rearrangements only. Such tables lose some clones; where checked, under half of the loss comes from unresolved V genes, and the rest has no known cause. The DNA was the basis for D and trimming; V, J and clone size are from that table. The sample has 550,000 to 700,000 clones on record, around three quarters of them singletons. The top ten clonotypes cover 1.5% to 2% of the sample.

V has 6 bases trimmed and J has 0 bases trimmed; junction bases matching no gene number 6. CDR1 and CDR2 are drawn from the germline V gene (reference sequence): MNHNY, SVGAGI. Measured from the cysteine to the phenylalanine, the CDR3 is 16 residues long. The read is trimmed to its CDR3 DNA, 48 bases read in frame from base 1. The donors were healthy, HIV-negative adults who had no recently reported acute infections or vaccinations. All donors were Caucasian adults living in Nashville, Tennessee, USA. CD4+ T cells were enriched by magnetic negative selection; naive cells were then positively selected on CD45RA, and the negative fraction formed the memory subset. Blood was collected by leukapheresis, and PBMCs were isolated by Ficoll-Histopaque density gradient centrifugation and then cryopreserved in liquid nitrogen vapor phase. Purity and quantity of every magnetically sorted T cell population were checked by analytical flow cytometry. Genomic DNA was isolated from each sorted fraction and quantified by UV absorbance on a Nanodrop 2000c.

This clonotype was sampled from a woman in her twenties or thirties in good health. Sequenced sample: memory CD4+ T cells sorted from blood. Per the publication, the cell subset or site label means: CD45RA-negative fraction. This chain joins TRBV6-6 to TRBJ2-5; the central 11 bases match TRBD2. The DNA reads as follows: TGTGCCAGCAGACCTGGGACTAGCGGACACCAAGAGACCCAGTACTTC. The encoded protein is CASRPGTSGHQETQYF.